This TCR beta chain was observed in a study of blood T cell repertoires in COVID-19. Background on the study: From the United States, Italy and Spain came samples of acute and convalescent COVID-19.

How the authors handled the data: From reference gene primer amplification, estimates of nucleated cell counts were derived. Sequencing used immunoSEQ multiplex PCR; TCRdb keeps in-frame clones, though not all of them. V and J calls and clone size are those listed in that table; D and trimming were worked out from the DNA. The table shows under 40,000 clones, with around nine tenths occurring only once. Germline CDR1 and CDR2: SEHNR and FQNEAQ (reference sequence). V lost 6 bases, J lost 5 bases, and 8 bases lay in between. The CDR3 loop spans 12 amino acids. Sequencing input: peripheral blood. The gene calls are TRBV7-9 and TRBJ1-5; D might be TRBD1 (5 bases). The source is a man between 65 and 80 years old with active COVID-19. CDR3 in amino acids: CASSAGHQPQHF. Here the CDR3 DNA reads TGTGCCAGCAGTGCGGGACATCAGCCCCAGCATTTT.